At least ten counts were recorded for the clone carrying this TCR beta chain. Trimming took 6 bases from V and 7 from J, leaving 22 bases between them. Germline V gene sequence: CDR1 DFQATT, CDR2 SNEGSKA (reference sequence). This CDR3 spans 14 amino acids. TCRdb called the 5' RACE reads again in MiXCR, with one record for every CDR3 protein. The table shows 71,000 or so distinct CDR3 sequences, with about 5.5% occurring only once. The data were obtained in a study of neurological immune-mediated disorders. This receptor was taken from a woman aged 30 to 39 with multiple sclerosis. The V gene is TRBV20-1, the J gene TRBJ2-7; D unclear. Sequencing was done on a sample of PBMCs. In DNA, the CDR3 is TGCAGTGCGCAGCCCCGTACCCCTACCGGAGAGCAGTACGTC. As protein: CSAQPRTPTGEQYV.